These 19 T cell receptor beta chains came from one sample sequenced in a study of blood T cell repertoires in COVID-19. Generated by immunoSEQ multiplex PCR, the TCRdb table keeps only in-frame clones and is missing some. The data hold over 150,000 clones, with 65% to 90% observed a single time. The material sequenced was peripheral blood. The source is a man aged 50 to 60 with active or convalescent COVID-19.

V and J are TRBV29-1 and TRBJ2-1, with D tentatively TRBD1 (5 bases). From germline, CDR1 is SQVTM and CDR2 ANQGSEA. There are 16 residues in the CDR3. The germline V and J ends were trimmed by 0 bases and 3 bases, with 15 bases remaining between them. CDR3 bases: TGCAGCGTTGAAGAGAGAAAGGGGTTCCTCTACAATGAGCAGTTCTTC. Protein product: CSVEERKGFLYNEQFF.

The chain has TRBV10-3 and TRBJ2-1, with D unclear. Between the trimmed V and J ends, which lost 7 bases and 3 bases, there was a span of 10 bases. Germline CDR1 and CDR2: ENHRY and SYGVKD. CDR3 length: 13 residues. CDR3 DNA sequence: TGTGCCATCACGCCCGGTGACTACAATGAGCAGTTCTTC. Protein sequence: CAITPGDYNEQFF.

This sequence joins TRBV15 and TRBJ1-4; D uncertain. The CDR3 totals 12 residues. Germline values: CDR1 LNHNV, CDR2 YYDKDF (reference sequence). The V gene lost 0 bases and the J gene lost 13 bases, with 9 bases spanning the gap. The chain's CDR3 is CATSRDFAGLFF. The CDR3 DNA sequence: TGTGCCACCAGCAGAGATTTTGCAGGACTGTTTTTT.

In its sample, this clone was seen a few times. The V and J genes are TRBV3-1 (or the pseudogene TRBV3-2) and TRBJ1-3; possibly TRBD1 for D (5 bases). Germline CDR1 LGHDT, CDR2 YNNKEL (reference sequence). This CDR3 region has 18 residues. Trimming took off 0 bases at V and 0 bases at J, with 15 bases between the two ends. The CDR3 DNA is TGTGCCAGCAGCCAAGAATCGCAGCGGGGGAACTCTGGAAACACCATATATTTT. Residues: CASSQESQRGNSGNTIYF.

The rearrangement links TRBV28 to TRBJ1-2, with D uncertain. Germline lookup yields CDR1 MDHEN and CDR2 SYDVKM. Between the trimmed V and J ends, which lost 1 base and 1 base, there was a span of 7 bases. The CDR3 consists of 14 residues. The CDR3 coding sequence is TGTGCCAGCAGTTTATTGGGCAGTAACTATGGCTACACCTTC. This sequence encodes CASSLLGSNYGYTF.

Here the CDR3 reads CASSPGGAEAFF. The CDR3 bases are TGTGCCAGCTCACCCGGGGGGGCTGAAGCTTTCTTT. The V gene is TRBV18, the J gene TRBJ1-1, with D tentatively TRBD1 (5 bases). Germline V gives CDR1 KGHSH, CDR2 LQKENI. V was trimmed by 3 bases and J by 6 bases, leaving 8 bases between them. This CDR3 comprises 12 residues.

This clone was recorded once. The V call is TRBV4-1, the J call TRBJ1-5; D uncertain. Trimming cost V 6 bases and J 7 bases, with 16 bases left between them. Germline CDR1 and CDR2: MGHRA and YSYEKL. The CDR3 extends over 14 amino acids. CDR3 coding DNA: TGCGCCAGCAGTCGCGGGCCCCGGACCCAGCCCCAGCATTTT. Protein: CASSRGPRTQPQHF.

J is TRBJ1-6 and V is TRBV9, with D possibly matching TRBD1 (5 bases). V gave up 4 bases and J gave up 8 bases, with 16 bases separating them. Germline CDR1 SGDLS, CDR2 YYNGEE. The CDR3 is made up of 15 amino acids. Written as DNA, the CDR3 is TGTGCCAGCAGCCCCGTCCGGGACTCAGATTCACCCCTCCACTTT. This codes for CASSPVRDSDSPLHF.

This chain connects TRBV6-5 to TRBJ1-2; D is ambiguous. With 1 base removed from V and 0 bases from J, the gap between germline ends came to 6 bases. The germline V gene has CDR1 MNHEY and CDR2 SVGAGI. The CDR3 length is 14 residues. This CDR3 reads CASSYLGANYGYTF. The CDR3 DNA reads as TGTGCCAGCAGTTACTTAGGAGCTAACTATGGCTACACCTTC.

This sequence joins TRBV4-2 and TRBJ2-5; D gene unclear. Germline CDR1 LGHNA, CDR2 YNFKEQ. The CDR3 consists of 13 residues. Trimming removed 4 bases at V and 5 bases at J, with 11 bases between. The CDR3 coding sequence is TGTGCCAGCAGCCCTGAACACGGGGAGACCCAGTACTTC. This codes for CASSPEHGETQYF.

The chain is built from TRBV13 and TRBJ1-4, with 10 bases matching TRBD1. The CDR3 consists of 15 residues. The trim removed 5 bases at V and 8 bases at J, leaving 8 bases unmatched. Germline V gene sequence: CDR1 PRHDT, CDR2 FYEKMQ (reference sequence). The CDR3 DNA sequence: TGTGCCAGCAGCAGCGACAGGGGGCTTGGCGAAAAACTGTTTTTT. Amino acid sequence: CASSSDRGLGEKLFF.

The gene calls are TRBV6-5 and TRBJ1-1, with 7 bases lining up with TRBD1. CDR1 is MNHEY and CDR2 is SVGAGI in the germline V gene. This CDR3 has 13 amino acids. V gave up 5 bases and J gave up 4 bases; unmatched junction bases: 4. CDR3 DNA: TGTGCCAGCAGTCTCCCAGGGGGCACTGAAGCTTTCTTT. Protein: CASSLPGGTEAFF.

The table lists this clone with a count of one. The V gene is TRBV9, the J gene TRBJ1-2, with D unclear. V was trimmed by 0 bases and J by 8 bases, leaving 17 bases between them. The germline CDR1 and CDR2 sequences are SGDLS and YYNGEE. This CDR3 spans 15 amino acids. The CDR3 here is CASSVGDFPVRGYTF. CDR3 in DNA: TGTGCCAGCAGCGTAGGCGACTTCCCCGTGAGGGGCTACACCTTC.

This chain joins TRBV5-1 and TRBJ2-1; 10 nucleotides align to TRBD2. Germline values: CDR1 SGHRS, CDR2 YFSETQ. V trimming: 4 bases; J trimming: 4 bases; junction bases outside the gene matches: 11. The CDR3 length is 17 residues. The CDR3 is CASSPKGLAGEYNEQFF. CDR3 nucleotide sequence: TGCGCCAGCAGCCCAAAGGGGCTAGCGGGGGAGTACAATGAGCAGTTCTTC.

This chain connects TRBV7-2 to TRBJ1-2, with a possible D match to TRBD1 (5 bases). V lost 4 bases, J lost 6 bases, and 12 bases lay in between. The germline V gene encodes CDR1 SGHTA and CDR2 FQGNSA. The CDR3 spans 13 residues. CDR3 sequence: CASSSGGVDGYTF. The CDR3 DNA reads as TGTGCCAGCAGCTCGGGGGGGGTAGATGGCTACACCTTC.

V is TRBV6-2 or TRBV6-3 and J is TRBJ1-2; TRBD1 matches 7 bases. The CDR3 runs to 14 residues. Germline V gene sequence: CDR1 MNHEY, CDR2 SVGEGT. The junction had 6 bases not matched to a gene; V was cut back by 5 bases and J by 3 bases. CDR3 protein: CASSTQGIYYGYTF. The CDR3 DNA reads as TGTGCCAGCAGTACACAGGGGATCTACTATGGCTACACCTTC.

The rearrangement uses TRBV29-1 and TRBJ2-7; D may be TRBD1 (6 bases). Trimming removed 5 bases at V and 0 bases at J, with 17 bases between. The CDR3 spans 15 residues. The germline gives CDR1 SQVTM, CDR2 ANQGSEA. CDR3 in DNA: TGCAGCGTTCCACATCCGACAGGCCTCTCCTACGAGCAGTACTTC. Translation gives CSVPHPTGLSYEQYF.

J is TRBJ1-6 and V is TRBV5-4; TRBD1 matches at 8 bases. The germline V gene encodes CDR1 SGHNT and CDR2 YYREEE (reference sequence). V lost 5 bases and J lost 7; bases outside the gene matches: 8. This CDR3 contains 15 residues. The CDR3 DNA reads TGTGCCAGCAGGGATCAGGGGGCGGTCAATTCACCCCTCCACTTT. Amino acid sequence: CASRDQGAVNSPLHF.

The chain couples TRBV7-2 to TRBJ2-1; 10 bases are shared with TRBD1. J was trimmed by 5 bases and V by 6 bases; bases with no gene match: 7. Per the germline V gene, CDR1 is SGHTA and CDR2 is FQGNSA. The CDR3 is 15 amino acids. CDR3 sequence: CASSSWTGGNNEQFF. Written as DNA, the CDR3 is TGTGCCAGCAGTTCTTGGACAGGGGGTAACAATGAGCAGTTCTTC.